The TCR beta chain described here comes from a study of long-term antiretroviral therapy in people with HIV. The libraries were made with immunoSEQ v3.0 at survey level. Libraries were prepared by immunoSEQ multiplex PCR; TCRdb keeps only in-frame clonotypes and omits some of them. The repertoire holds approximately 21,000 clones, around 81% seen once, with 7.2% in the top ten. Treated in the United States were all of the participants with HIV. General study points: Specimens of blood were obtained during about 2004 to 2018, possibly under older ART regimens. HIV repertoire CDR3 lengths ranged less widely than those of controls.

This CDR3 comprises 14 residues. V was shortened by 0 bases and J by 0 bases, with 7 bases between the two germline ends. CDR1 SGDLS and CDR2 YYNGEE come from the germline V gene. As concerns this clone: The antigen is unknown.

The chain has TRBV9 and TRBJ2-7, with no clear D. The sequenced sample was unsorted PBMCs, obtained 1.5 years after starting antiretroviral therapy. The clonotype comes from a man younger than 40 with HIV. This chain's CDR3 is CASSVEQSSYEQYF. The DNA for the CDR3 is TGTGCCAGCAGCGTAGAACAGTCCTCCTACGAGCAGTACTTC.